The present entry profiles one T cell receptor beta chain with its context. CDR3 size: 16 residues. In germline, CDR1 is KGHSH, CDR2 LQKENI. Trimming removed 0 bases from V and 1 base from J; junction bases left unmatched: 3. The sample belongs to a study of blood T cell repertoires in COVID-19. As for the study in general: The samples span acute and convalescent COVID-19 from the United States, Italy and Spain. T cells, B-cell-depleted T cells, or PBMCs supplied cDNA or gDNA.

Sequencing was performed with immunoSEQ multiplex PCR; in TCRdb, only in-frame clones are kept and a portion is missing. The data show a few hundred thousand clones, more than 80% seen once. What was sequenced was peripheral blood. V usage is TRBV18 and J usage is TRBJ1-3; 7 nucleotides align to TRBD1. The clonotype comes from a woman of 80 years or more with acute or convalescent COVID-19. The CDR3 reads CASSPPAQGSGNTIYF. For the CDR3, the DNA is TGTGCCAGCTCACCACCGGCACAGGGGTCTGGAAACACCATATATTTT.